This T cell receptor (beta chain) was retrieved from a study of vaccination and CD4 T cells after COVID-19. For the study at large: Samples after vaccination came a median 72 days past dose two, ranging 14 to 241.

Regarding treatment: roughly 10-day PBMC culture with coronavirus spike peptide pools or control peptides (ViraFEST assay). For ViraFEST, peptide pools expanded antigen-specific T cells, after which the TCRs were sequenced. Dates of PCR positivity, March to December 2020, preceded the US Alpha, Beta and Delta variants. The germline CDR1 and CDR2 sequences are SGDLS and YYNGEE. CDR3 length: 19 residues. V lost 1 base and J 8 bases, leaving 30 bases between the germline ends. To note about this clonotype: Its target is not known.

Researchers used the Oncomine TCR Beta short-read assay to sequence DNA from cultured CD4+ T cells. The template was genomic DNA from cultured CD4+ T cells. TCRdb used MiXCR to reprocess the PCR reads, holding one entry per CDR3 protein. In the table there are some 11,000 distinct CDR3 sequences, roughly 56% of which are singletons. The clonotype was recovered from a human donor who had recovered from COVID-19. Source material: CD4+ T cells from blood, cultured in vitro. V gene TRBV9 combines with J gene TRBJ1-2, with TRBD1 as a possible D gene (5 bases). CDR3 sequence reads: CASSVRIRQPLMESGGYTF. The CDR3 bases are TGTGCCAGCAGCGTAAGGATTCGACAGCCCCTAATGGAATCAGGGGGCTACACCTTC.